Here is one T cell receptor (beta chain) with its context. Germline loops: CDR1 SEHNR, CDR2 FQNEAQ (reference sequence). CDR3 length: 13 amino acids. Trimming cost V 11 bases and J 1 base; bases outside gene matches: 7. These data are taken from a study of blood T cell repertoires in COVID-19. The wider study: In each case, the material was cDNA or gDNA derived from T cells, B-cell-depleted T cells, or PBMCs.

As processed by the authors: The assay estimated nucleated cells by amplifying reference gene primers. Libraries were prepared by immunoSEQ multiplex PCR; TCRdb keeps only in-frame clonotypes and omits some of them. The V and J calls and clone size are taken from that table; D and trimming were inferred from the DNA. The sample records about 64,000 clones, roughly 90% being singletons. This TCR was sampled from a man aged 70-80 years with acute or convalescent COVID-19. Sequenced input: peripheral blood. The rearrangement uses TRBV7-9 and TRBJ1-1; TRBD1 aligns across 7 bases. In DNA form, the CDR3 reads TGTGCCGCGTTGACAGGGACGAACACTGAAGCTTTCTTT. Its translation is CAALTGTNTEAFF.